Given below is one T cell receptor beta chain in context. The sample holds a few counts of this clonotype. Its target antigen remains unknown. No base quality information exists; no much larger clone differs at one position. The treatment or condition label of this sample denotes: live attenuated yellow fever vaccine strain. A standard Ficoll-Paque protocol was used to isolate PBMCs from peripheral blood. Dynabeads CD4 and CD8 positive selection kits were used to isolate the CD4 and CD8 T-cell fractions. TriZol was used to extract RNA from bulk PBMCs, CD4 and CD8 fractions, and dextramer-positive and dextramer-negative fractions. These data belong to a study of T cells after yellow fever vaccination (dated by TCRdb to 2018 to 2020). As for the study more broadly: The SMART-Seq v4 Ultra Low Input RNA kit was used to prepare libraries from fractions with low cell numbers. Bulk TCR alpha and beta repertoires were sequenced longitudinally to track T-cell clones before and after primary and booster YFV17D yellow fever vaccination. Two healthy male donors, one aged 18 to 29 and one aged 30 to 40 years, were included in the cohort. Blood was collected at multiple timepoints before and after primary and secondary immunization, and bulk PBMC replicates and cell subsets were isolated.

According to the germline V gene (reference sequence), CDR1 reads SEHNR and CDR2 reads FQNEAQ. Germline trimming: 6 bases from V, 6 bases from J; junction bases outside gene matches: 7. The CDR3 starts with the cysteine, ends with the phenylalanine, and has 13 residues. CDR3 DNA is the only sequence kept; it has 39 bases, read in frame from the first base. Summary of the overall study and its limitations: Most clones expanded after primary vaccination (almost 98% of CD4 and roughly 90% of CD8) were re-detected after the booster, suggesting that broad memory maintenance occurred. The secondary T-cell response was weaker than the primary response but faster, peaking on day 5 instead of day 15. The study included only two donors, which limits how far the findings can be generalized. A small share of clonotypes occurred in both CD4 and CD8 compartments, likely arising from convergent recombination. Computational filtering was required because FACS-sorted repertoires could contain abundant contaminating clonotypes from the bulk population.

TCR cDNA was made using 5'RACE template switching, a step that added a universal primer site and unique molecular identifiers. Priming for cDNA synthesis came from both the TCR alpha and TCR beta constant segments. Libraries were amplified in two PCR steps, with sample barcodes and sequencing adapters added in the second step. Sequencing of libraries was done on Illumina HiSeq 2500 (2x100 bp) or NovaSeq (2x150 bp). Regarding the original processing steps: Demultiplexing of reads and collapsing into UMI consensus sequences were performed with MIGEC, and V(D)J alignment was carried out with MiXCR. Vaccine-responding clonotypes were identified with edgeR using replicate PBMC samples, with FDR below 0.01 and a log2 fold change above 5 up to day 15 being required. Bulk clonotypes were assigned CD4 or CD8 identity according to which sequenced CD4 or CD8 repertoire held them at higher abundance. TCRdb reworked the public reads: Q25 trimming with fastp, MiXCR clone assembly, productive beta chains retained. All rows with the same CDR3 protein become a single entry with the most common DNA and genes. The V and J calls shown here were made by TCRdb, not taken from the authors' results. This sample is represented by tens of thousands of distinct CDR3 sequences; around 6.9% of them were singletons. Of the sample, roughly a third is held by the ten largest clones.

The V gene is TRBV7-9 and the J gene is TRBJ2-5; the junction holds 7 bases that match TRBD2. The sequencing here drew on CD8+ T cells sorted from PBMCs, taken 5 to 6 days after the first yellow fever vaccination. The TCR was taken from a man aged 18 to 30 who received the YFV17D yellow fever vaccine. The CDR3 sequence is CASRTGLEQTQYF. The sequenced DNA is TGTGCCAGCAGAACCGGACTAGAACAGACCCAGTACTTC.